This T cell receptor (beta chain) was captured in a study of cytomegalovirus exposure and HLA in healthy donors. This CDR3 is 14 amino acids long. The ends were cut back, 2 bases at V and 0 bases at J, with 6 bases in the middle. Germline lookup yields CDR1 KGHSH and CDR2 LQKENI. The PCR made use of 60 Vbeta and 13 Jbeta primers. Clones were sequenced by immunoSEQ multiplex PCR, and TCRdb holds only the in-frame ones, with some missing. Here the sample spans around 130,000 clones, just under 85% being singletons. General observations from the study: Analyzed later, association rates of TCRs varied across HLA loci, with DRB1 most and HLA-C fewest. It was reported that TCR beta sequences correctly inferred the HLA-A and HLA-B alleles for most subjects.

In regard to this clone: Its antigen is not identified.

The receptor was derived from a boy between 2 and 10 years old in good health and CMV-seronegative. Sequenced: PBMCs. The rearrangement joins TRBV18 to TRBJ2-3; D is ambiguous. CDR3 residues: CASSPKLSTDTQYF. DNA of the CDR3: TGTGCCAGCTCACCAAAACTGAGCACAGATACGCAGTATTTT.